This T cell receptor beta chain was observed in a study of blood T cell repertoires in COVID-19. For the study at large: Samples came from the United States, Italy and Spain, spanning acute and convalescent COVID-19.

Germline values: CDR1 LGHNT, CDR2 FRNRAP. Trimming took off 6 bases at V and 1 base at J, with 16 bases between the two ends. The CDR3 totals 16 residues. How the authors handled the data: Quantification of nucleated cells was approximated via reference gene primer amplification. Produced via immunoSEQ multiplex PCR; TCRdb's table is partial and in-frame only. Clonal size and the V and J genes are those of that table, whereas D and trimming came from the DNA. In the table there are under 200,000 clones, just under 90% of which are singletons. This clonotype was sampled from a man aged 18 to 35 with active or convalescent COVID-19. The source material was peripheral blood. V gene TRBV12-5 combines with J gene TRBJ2-1, with TRBD1 as a possible D gene (6 bases). CDR3 in amino acids: CASGQTGLGSYNEQFF. DNA of the CDR3: TGTGCTAGTGGACAAACAGGGTTGGGGTCCTACAATGAGCAGTTCTTC.